Listed below are T cell receptor beta chains from one sample, sequenced in a study of breast tumors, draining lymph nodes, adjacent tissues. MiXCR, run by TCRdb on the multiplex PCR reads, gives a single entry per CDR3 protein. Of 150,000 to 200,000 distinct CDR3 sequences detected, around a third appear once; the ten largest clones hold about 3.9%. The material sequenced was axillary lymph node tissue. All receptors come from a female donor with breast cancer. Some clones in this sample may be carry-over from other donors' samples. Both conserved end residues are part of each CDR3. D genes are given only for firm matches. The size field is filled for only some rows; it gives once, few, many or a size class.

J | size | V | D | DNA | CDR3
TRBJ2-3 | few | TRBV5-8 | - | TGTGCCAGCAGCTCTACAGGGTTGGGCACAGATACGCAGTATTTT | CASSSTGLGTDTQYF
TRBJ1-5 | many | TRBV2 | - | TGTGCCAGCAGTGAATGGTGGGGTAGCAATCAGCCCCAGCATTTT | CASSEWWGSNQPQHF
TRBJ2-7 | many | TRBV2 | - | TGTGCCAGCAGCGCCCCGGGACCTAGAGAAGAGCAGTACTTC | CASSAPGPREEQYF
TRBJ1-2 | - | TRBV6-2/TRBV6-3 | - | TGTGCCAGCAGTTATATTCCTTCGGCCGCGACGAGGGGCTACACCTTC | CASSYIPSAATRGYTF
TRBJ1-1 | - | TRBV5-6 | - | TGTGCCAGCCGCAGACGGATGAACACTGAAGCTTTCTTT | CASRRRMNTEAFF
TRBJ1-4 | - | TRBV4-1 | - | TGCGCCAGCAGCCAACTAGCGGGGGGTGAAAAACTGTTTTTT | CASSQLAGGEKLFF
TRBJ2-3 | many | TRBV20-1 | - | TGCAGTGCTAGAGAGGGTTACTCGGCAGATACGCAGTATTTT | CSAREGYSADTQYF
TRBJ2-1 | many | TRBV2 | TRBD2 | TGTGCCAGCAGTGAACTAGCGGGGGGGGTCAATGAGCAGTTCTTC | CASSELAGGVNEQFF
TRBJ2-1 | many | TRBV20-1 | TRBD2 | TGCAGTGCTAGAGCGCATGAGGCGGGGGTCCCACCGGCCTACAATGAGCAGTTCTTC | CSARAHEAGVPPAYNEQFF
TRBJ2-7 | - | TRBV6-6 | - | TGTGCCAGCAGTCACCTCTCGGGACAATTGATGGAGCAGTACTTC | CASSHLSGQLMEQYF